Presented here are 6 T cell receptor beta chains from one specimen sequenced in a study of T-cell reconstitution after alpha-beta-depleted transplantation in children (dated by TCRdb to about 2016). Libraries were built with PCR. The sequencer was an Illumina HiSeq 2500. Molecular barcoding was employed in the preparation of TCR libraries, with unique molecular identifiers being used to normalize TCRbeta repertoire quantification. Using fastp trimming at Q25 and MiXCR clonotype assembly, TCRdb reanalyzed the public sequencing data and kept in-frame beta chains. A single entry per CDR3 protein holds the most common genes and DNA from its merged rows. The sample contains 400,000 to 500,000 distinct CDR3 sequences, 11% of them found a single time. The top ten clonotypes cover approximately 5% of the sample. The sequencing here drew on PBMCs from the stem cell graft donor, taken from the stem cell graft. These receptors all stem from a human donor who donated a stem cell graft to a child with acute myeloid leukemia.

The chain is built from TRBV5-6 and TRBJ2-1, with 13 positions matching TRBD2. The trim removed 4 bases at V and 10 bases at J, leaving 11 bases unmatched. This CDR3 has 16 residues. Germline loops: CDR1 SGHDT, CDR2 YYEEEE. The CDR3: CASSPLGTSGDREQFF. CDR3 sequence (DNA): TGTGCCAGCAGCCCCCTAGGGACTAGCGGGGACCGGGAGCAGTTCTTC.

This clonotype showed up many times. The chain has TRBV5-1 and TRBJ1-4; perhaps TRBD1 as D (5 bases). The CDR3 consists of 15 residues. The V gene lost 4 bases and the J gene lost 5 bases, with 15 bases spanning the gap. Germline V gene lookup returns CDR1 SGHRS and CDR2 YFSETQ. The CDR3 spells CASSVGSGPNEKLFF. DNA of the CDR3: TGCGCCAGCAGCGTAGGGTCGGGGCCGAATGAAAAACTGTTTTTT.

This clonotype was counted only a few times. V is TRBV4-1 and J is TRBJ1-5; D is undetermined. Germline values: CDR1 MGHRA, CDR2 YSYEKL. This CDR3 has 13 residues. Trimming left V 3 bases short and J 5 bases short, with 8 bases between. This CDR3 reads CASSQRLDQPQHF. CDR3 DNA: TGCGCCAGCAGCCAGAGACTGGATCAGCCCCAGCATTTT.

This clonotype has at least ten counts. The rearrangement uses TRBV5-1 and TRBJ2-7; D possibly matches TRBD1 or TRBD2 (6 bases each). Germline loops: CDR1 SGHRS, CDR2 YFSETQ. The CDR3 spans 12 residues. Trimming cost V 5 bases and J 3 bases, with 9 bases left between them. The CDR3: CASRGGGYEQYF. The CDR3 DNA follows: TGCGCCAGCAGAGGAGGGGGCTACGAGCAGTACTTC.

The V and J genes are TRBV11-1 and TRBJ2-7, with 12 bases that match TRBD1. V trimming: 2 bases; J trimming: 1 base; junction bases outside the gene matches: 9. The CDR3 totals 18 residues. Germline V gene lookup returns CDR1 SGHAT and CDR2 FQDESV (reference sequence). DNA for the CDR3: TGTGCCAGCAGCTTACGAAGTGGGACAGGGGGCGCATCCTACGAGCAGTACTTC. It encodes CASSLRSGTGGASYEQYF.

This clonotype was observed at least ten times. The gene calls are TRBV4-2 and TRBJ1-1; weak D call: TRBD1 (5 bases). The V end was cut by 3 bases, the J end by 1 base, with 12 bases between. This CDR3 comprises 15 residues. Germline V gene sequence: CDR1 LGHNA, CDR2 YNFKEQ. The CDR3 here is CASSQSDSKNTEAFF. The DNA for the CDR3 is TGTGCCAGCAGCCAGAGCGACAGCAAGAACACTGAAGCTTTCTTT.